The 5 T cell receptor beta chains presented below share a single source sample, sequenced in a study of cytomegalovirus exposure and HLA in healthy donors. The PCR was carried out with 60 Vbeta primers and 13 Jbeta primers. This table comes from immunoSEQ multiplex PCR, and its TCRdb copy is limited to in-frame clones, with some not included. The profile shows roughly 160,000 clones, roughly 81% of them singletons. The sample was PBMCs. These receptors were obtained from a man aged 30-40 years in good health and CMV-seropositive.

The V call is TRBV4-1, the J call TRBJ2-6; D is ambiguous. V was pared by 5 bases and J by 3 bases, with 11 bases between. Germline V gene sequence: CDR1 MGHRA, CDR2 YSYEKL. The CDR3 length is 15 residues. The CDR3 sequence is CASSYQTLGANVLTF. The DNA of the CDR3 is TGCGCCAGCAGCTACCAGACTCTTGGGGCCAACGTCCTGACTTTC.

The chain recombines TRBV4-3 with TRBJ2-3; tentatively, D is TRBD2 (5 bases). The V gene's germline CDR1 is LGHNA and CDR2 YSLEER. V was pared by 0 bases and J by 11 bases, with 24 bases between. There are 17 residues in the CDR3. CDR3 amino acids: CASSQETSPPHTSGQYF. CDR3 bases: TGCGCCAGCAGCCAAGAAACTTCCCCACCCCACACAAGCGGGCAGTATTTT.

The chain couples TRBV5-1 to TRBJ2-3, with TRBD2 as a possible D gene (5 bases). Germline V gives CDR1 SGHRS, CDR2 YFSETQ. There are 17 residues in the CDR3. Trimming removed 0 bases at V and 1 base at J, with 15 bases between. DNA for the CDR3: TGCGCCAGCAGCTTGGCTGGGGTGGCGAGGGGCACAGATACGCAGTATTTT. Its protein is CASSLAGVARGTDTQYF.

The J gene is TRBJ1-5, the V gene TRBV5-6; 9 bases align to TRBD1. The CDR3 runs 15 residues. The ends lost 4 bases at V and 5 bases at J; junction bases unmatched: 7. Looked up from germline, CDR1 is SGHDT and CDR2 is YYEEEE. CDR3 nucleotide sequence: TGTGCCAGCAGCCGACTGACAGGGGGGCATCAGCCCCAGCATTTT. Translation gives CASSRLTGGHQPQHF.

This clone has just a few counts. The V call is TRBV5-6, the J call TRBJ2-1; 12 bases are a match to TRBD2. The CDR3 has 14 amino acids. Per the germline V gene, CDR1 is SGHDT and CDR2 is YYEEEE. Trimming at V came to 3 bases and at J to 9 bases, leaving 4 bases not matched to a gene. The CDR3 DNA reads as TGTGCCAGCAGCTGGACTAGCGGGAATGGTGAGCAGTTCTTC. As protein: CASSWTSGNGEQFF.